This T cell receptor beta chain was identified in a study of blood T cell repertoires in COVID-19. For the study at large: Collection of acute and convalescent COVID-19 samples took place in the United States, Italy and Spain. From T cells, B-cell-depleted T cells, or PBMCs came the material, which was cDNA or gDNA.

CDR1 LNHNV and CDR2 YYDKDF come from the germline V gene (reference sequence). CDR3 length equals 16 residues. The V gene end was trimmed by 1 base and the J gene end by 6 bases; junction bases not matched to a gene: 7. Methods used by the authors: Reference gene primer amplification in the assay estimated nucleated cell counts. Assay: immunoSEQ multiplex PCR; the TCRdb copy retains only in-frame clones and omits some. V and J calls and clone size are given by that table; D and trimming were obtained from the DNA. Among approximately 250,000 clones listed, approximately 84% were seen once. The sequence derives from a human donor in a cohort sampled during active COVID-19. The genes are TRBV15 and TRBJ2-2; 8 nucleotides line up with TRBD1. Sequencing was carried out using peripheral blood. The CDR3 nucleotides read TGTGCCACCAGCAGAGCCCGGACAGGGAAGTCCGGGGAGCTGTTTTTT. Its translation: CATSRARTGKSGELFF.